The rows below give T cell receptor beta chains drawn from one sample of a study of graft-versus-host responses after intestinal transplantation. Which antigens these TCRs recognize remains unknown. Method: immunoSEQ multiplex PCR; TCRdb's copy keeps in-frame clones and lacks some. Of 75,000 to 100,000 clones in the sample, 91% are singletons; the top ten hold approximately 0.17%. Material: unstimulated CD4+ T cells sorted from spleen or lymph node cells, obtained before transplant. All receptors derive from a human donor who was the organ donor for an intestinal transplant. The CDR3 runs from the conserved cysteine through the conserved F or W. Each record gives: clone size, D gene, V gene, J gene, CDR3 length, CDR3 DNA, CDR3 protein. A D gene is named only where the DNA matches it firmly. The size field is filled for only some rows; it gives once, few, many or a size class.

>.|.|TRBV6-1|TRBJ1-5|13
TGTGCCAGCAGGGGGCAGGGGCGGCAGCCCCAGCATTTT
CASRGQGRQPQHF
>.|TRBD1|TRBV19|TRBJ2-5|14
TGTGCCACTACGACAGGGGGCACCCTGGAGACCCAGTACTTC
CATTTGGTLETQYF
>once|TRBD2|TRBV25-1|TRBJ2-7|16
TGTGCCAGCAGTGCCTACACCGGGACTAGGGGTTACGAGCAGTACTTC
CASSAYTGTRGYEQYF
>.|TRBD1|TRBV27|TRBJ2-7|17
TGTGCCAGCAGCTTAGGGGTAACAGGGGGCGCGTCCTACGAGCAGTACTTC
CASSLGVTGGASYEQYF
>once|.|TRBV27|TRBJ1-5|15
TGTGCCAGCAGTTTCGCTGCAGGGGGCAATCAGCCCCAGCATTTT
CASSFAAGGNQPQHF
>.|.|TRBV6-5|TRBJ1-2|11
TGTGCCAGCAGTGGGGCTTATGGCTACACCTTC
CASSGAYGYTF
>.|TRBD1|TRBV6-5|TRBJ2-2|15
TGTGCCAGCAGCCGGGGGACAGGGGTATCCGGGGAGCTGTTTTTT
CASSRGTGVSGELFF
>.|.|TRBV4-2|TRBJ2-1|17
TGTGCCAGCAGCCAAGACCCAACAGGTCTACTATACAATGAGCAGTTCTTC
CASSQDPTGLLYNEQFF
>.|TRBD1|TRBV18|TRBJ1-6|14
TGTGCCAGCTCACCAAGCAGGGGGGACTCACCCCTCCACTTT
CASSPSRGDSPLHF
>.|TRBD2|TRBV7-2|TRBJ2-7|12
TGTGCCAGCAGCTGGCGGGGAGGGGTGCAGTACTTC
CASSWRGGVQYF
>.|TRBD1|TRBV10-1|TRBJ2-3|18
TGCGCCAGCAGTGGTCTTTTGAAAAGGGGGCGCGAGGCAGATACGCAGTATTTT
CASSGLLKRGREADTQYF
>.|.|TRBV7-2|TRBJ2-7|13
TGTGCCAGCAGCTTGGGCCGGCTATACGAGCAGTACTTC
CASSLGRLYEQYF
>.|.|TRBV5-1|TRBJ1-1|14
TGCGCCAGCACGGAGGATGGCGTAGACACTGAAGCTTTCTTT
CASTEDGVDTEAFF
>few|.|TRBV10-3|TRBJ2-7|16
TGTGCCATCAGTGGCGGGCGAGGAGGTTACAGACCCGAGCAGTACTTC
CAISGGRGGYRPEQYF
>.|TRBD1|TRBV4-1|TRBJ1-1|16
TGCGCCAGCAGCCAGGAGAGACAGGGGGCGGGAACTGAAGCTTTCTTT
CASSQERQGAGTEAFF